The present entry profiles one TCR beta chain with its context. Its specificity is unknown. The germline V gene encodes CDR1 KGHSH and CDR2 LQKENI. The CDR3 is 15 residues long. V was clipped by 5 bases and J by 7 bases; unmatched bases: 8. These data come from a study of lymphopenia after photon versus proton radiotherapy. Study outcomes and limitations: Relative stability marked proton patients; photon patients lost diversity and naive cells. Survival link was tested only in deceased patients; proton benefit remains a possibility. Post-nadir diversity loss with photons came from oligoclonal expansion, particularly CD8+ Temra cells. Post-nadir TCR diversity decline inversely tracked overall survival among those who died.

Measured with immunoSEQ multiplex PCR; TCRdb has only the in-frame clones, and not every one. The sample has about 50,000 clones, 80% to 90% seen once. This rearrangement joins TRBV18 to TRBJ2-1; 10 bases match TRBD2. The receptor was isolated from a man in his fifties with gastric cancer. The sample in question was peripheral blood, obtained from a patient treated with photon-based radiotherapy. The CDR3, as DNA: TGTGCCAGCTCATTCCTAGCGGGAGCCTCTAATGAGCAGTTCTTC. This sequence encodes CASSFLAGASNEQFF. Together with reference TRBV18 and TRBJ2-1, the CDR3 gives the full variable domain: NAGVMQNPRHLVRRRGQEARLRCSPMKGHSHVYWYRQLPEEGLKFMVYLQKENIIDESGMPKERFSAEFPKEGPSILRIQQVVRGDSAAYFCASSFLAGASNEQFFGPGTRLTVL.